Following are 3 T cell receptor beta chains from one sample sequenced in a study of glioma-infiltrating T cells after dendritic cell vaccination. Assay: immunoSEQ multiplex PCR; the TCRdb copy retains only in-frame clones and omits some. Found here are 65,000 or so clones, about 89% of them singletons; the top ten hold roughly 11%. Time point in this sample: after dendritic cell vaccination, including at tumor progression/relapse. The specimen was blood, collected after dendritic cell vaccination. The receptors were sampled from a human donor with glioblastoma.

This chain uses TRBV10-3 with TRBJ2-1, with D perhaps matching TRBD1 (6 bases). CDR1 ENHRY and CDR2 SYGVKD come from the germline V gene. The V and J ends lost 1 base and 9 bases respectively, with 16 bases between them. This CDR3 has 15 amino acids. DNA for the CDR3: TGTGCCATCAGTGAGTGGTCTAACAGGGAAAGTGAGCAGTTCTTC. Translated: CAISEWSNRESEQFF.

V is TRBV14 and J is TRBJ1-1, with D tentatively TRBD1 (5 bases). Germline loops: CDR1 SGHDN, CDR2 FVKESK. The CDR3 loop spans 13 amino acids. Trimming removed 4 bases from V and 4 bases from J, with 10 bases in between. The CDR3 loop is CASSRRDFTEAFF. CDR3 coding DNA: TGTGCCAGCAGCCGCCGGGACTTCACTGAAGCTTTCTTT.

The CDR3 DNA follows: TGTGCCAGCAGCAACGGGATGGACAGAGATTTAGAGGGCTCTGGAAACACCATATATTTT. This translates into CASSNGMDRDLEGSGNTIYF. V is TRBV21-1 and J is TRBJ1-3; the table's D call, TRBD1, has no DNA check behind it. TRBV21-1 is flagged as a pseudogene. The CDR3 has 20 amino acids.